This TCR beta chain was recovered during a study of CD8+ T cells in alopecia areata. For this clone: Antigen specificity is unknown.

This CDR3 region has 12 residues. V shed 0 bases and J shed 10 bases, with 10 bases lying between them. CDR1 is SQVTM and CDR2 is ANQGSEA in the germline V gene. The study, taken as a whole, reports: Clonality was higher in lesional than normal scalp, especially in alopecia totalis/universalis.

RNA was extracted and reverse transcribed into cDNA as the sequencing template. Profiling relied on immunoSEQ multiplex PCR, and the TCRdb table lists in-frame clones only, not all of them. Here the sample spans under 70,000 clones, 96% being singletons. In alopecia areata patients, both lesional scalp punch biopsies and peripheral blood were collected. Sample: CD8+ T cells sorted from blood, taken at week 0. This chain uses TRBV29-1 with TRBJ2-1; D unresolved. This sequence originates from a human donor with alopecia areata. The CDR3 region is CSVEEGWWEQFF. Here the CDR3 DNA reads TGCAGCGTTGAAGAAGGCTGGTGGGAGCAGTTCTTC.